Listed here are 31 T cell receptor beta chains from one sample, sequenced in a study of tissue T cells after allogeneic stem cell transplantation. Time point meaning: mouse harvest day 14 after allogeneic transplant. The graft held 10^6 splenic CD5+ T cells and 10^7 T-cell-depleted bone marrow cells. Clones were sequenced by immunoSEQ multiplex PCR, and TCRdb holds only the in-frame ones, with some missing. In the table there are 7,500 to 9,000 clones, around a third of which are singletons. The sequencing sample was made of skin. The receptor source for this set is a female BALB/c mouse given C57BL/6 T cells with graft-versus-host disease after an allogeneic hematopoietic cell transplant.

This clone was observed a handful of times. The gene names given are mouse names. The DNA read from the CDR3 is TGCACCTGCAGTGCAGTCTTTTCCAACGAAAGATTATTT. Encoded protein: CTCSAVFSNERLF. In full, the CDR3 reads CTCSAVFSNERLFF. This chain joins TRBV1 and TRBJ1-4; D uncertain. The read falls 1 residue short of the CDR3 end, and the missing part is taken from the germline J gene. The germline gives CDR1 NSQYPW, CDR2 LRSPGD (reference sequence). The CDR3 has 14 amino acids. V shed 1 base and J shed 0 bases, with 3 bases lying between them. Looking up the rest from reference TRBV1 and TRBJ1-4 gives the full variable domain: VTLLEQNPRWRLVPRGQAVNLRCILKNSQYPWMSWYQQDLQKQLQWLFTLRSPGDKEVKSLPGADYLATRVTDTELRLQVANMSQGRTLYCTCSAVFSNERLFFGHGTKLSVL.

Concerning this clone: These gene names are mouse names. CDR3 region: CASSPPGPSNERLFF. The sequenced CDR3 bases are TGTGCCAGCAGCCCTCCGGGACCCTCCAACGAAAGATTATTT. The V call is TRBV3, the J call TRBJ1-4; D is possibly TRBD1 (5 bases). The read terminates 1 residue before the CDR3 end, so the remaining end is supplied by the germline J gene. The germline V and J ends were trimmed by 5 bases and 2 bases, with 12 bases remaining between them. Germline loops: CDR1 SNHLY, CDR2 FYNGKV (reference sequence). The CDR3 has 15 amino acids.

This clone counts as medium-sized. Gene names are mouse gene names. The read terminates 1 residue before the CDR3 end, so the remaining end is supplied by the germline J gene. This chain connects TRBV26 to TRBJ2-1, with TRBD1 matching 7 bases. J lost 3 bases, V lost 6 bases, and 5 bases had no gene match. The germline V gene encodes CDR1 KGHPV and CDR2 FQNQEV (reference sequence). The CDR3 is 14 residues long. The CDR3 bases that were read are TGTGCCAGCAGCCGGGGACAGACCTATGCTGAGCAGTTC. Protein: CASSRGQTYAEQF. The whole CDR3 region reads CASSRGQTYAEQFF.

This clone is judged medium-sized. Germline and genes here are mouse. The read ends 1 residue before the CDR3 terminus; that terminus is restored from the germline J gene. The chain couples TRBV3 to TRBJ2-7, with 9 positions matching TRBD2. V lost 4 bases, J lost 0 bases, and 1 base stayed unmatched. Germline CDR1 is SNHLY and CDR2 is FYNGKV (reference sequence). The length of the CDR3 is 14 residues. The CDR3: CASSWTGVSYEQYF. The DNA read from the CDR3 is TGTGCCAGCAGCTGGACTGGGGTCTCCTATGAACAGTAC.

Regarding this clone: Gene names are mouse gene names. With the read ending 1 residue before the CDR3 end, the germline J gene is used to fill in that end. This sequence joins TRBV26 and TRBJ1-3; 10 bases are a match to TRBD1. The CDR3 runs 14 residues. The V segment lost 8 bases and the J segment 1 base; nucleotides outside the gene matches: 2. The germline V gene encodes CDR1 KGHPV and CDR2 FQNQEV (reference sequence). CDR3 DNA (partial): TGTGCCAGCGCGGGACAGGGGTCTGGAAATACGCTCTAT. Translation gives CASAGQGSGNTLY. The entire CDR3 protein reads CASAGQGSGNTLYF.

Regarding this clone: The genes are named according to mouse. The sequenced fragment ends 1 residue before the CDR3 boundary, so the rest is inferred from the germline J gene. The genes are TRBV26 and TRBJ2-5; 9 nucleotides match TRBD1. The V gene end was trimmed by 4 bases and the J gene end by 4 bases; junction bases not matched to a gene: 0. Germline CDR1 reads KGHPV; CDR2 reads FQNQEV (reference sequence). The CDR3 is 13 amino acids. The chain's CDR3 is CASSRQGEDTQYF. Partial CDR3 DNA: TGTGCCAGCAGTCGACAGGGGGAAGACACCCAGTAC.

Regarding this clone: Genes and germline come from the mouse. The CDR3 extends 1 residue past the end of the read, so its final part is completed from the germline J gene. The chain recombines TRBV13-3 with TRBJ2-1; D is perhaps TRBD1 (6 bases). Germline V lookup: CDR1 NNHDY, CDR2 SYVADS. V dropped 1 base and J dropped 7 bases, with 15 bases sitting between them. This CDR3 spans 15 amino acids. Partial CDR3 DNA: TGTGCCAGCAGTGATACCCGGACAGCAGGAGCTGAGCAGTTC. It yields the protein CASSDTRTAGAEQF. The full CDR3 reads CASSDTRTAGAEQFF.

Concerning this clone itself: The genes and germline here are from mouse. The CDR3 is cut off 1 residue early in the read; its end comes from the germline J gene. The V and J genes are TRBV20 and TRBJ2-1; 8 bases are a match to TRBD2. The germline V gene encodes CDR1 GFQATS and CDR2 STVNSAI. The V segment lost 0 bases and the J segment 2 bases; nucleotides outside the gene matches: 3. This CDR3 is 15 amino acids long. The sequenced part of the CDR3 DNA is TGTGGTGCTAGGGACTGGGGGGCCCACTATGCTGAGCAGTTC. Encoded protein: CGARDWGAHYAEQF. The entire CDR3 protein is CGARDWGAHYAEQFF.

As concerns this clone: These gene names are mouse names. The CDR3 sequence is CASSLSSQGRGNTLYF. CDR3 DNA, as far as it was read: TGTGCCAGCAGTCTGTCGAGCCAGGGGAGGGGAAATACGCTCTAT. V gene TRBV26 combines with J gene TRBJ1-3; a weak D match, TRBD1 (6 bases). The CDR3 goes on 1 residue after the read ends, and that part is filled in from the germline J gene. The CDR3 spans 16 residues. Per germline, CDR1 KGHPV and CDR2 FQNQEV (reference sequence). V lost 0 bases, J lost 4 bases, and 13 bases lay in between. Based on the CDR3 plus reference TRBV26 and TRBJ1-3, the full variable domain is NSKVIQTPRYLVKGQGQKAKMRCIPEKGHPVVFWYQQNKNNEFKFLINFQNQEVLQQIDMTEKRFSAECPSNSPCSLEIQSSEAGDSALYLCASSLSSQGRGNTLYFGEGSRLIVV.

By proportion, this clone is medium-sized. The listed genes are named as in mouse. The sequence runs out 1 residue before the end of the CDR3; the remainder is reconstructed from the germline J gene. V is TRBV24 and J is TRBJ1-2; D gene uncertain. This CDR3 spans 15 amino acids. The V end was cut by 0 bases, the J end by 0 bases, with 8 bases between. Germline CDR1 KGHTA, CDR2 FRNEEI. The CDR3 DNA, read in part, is TGTGCCAGCAGTCTGTATACGGGTGCAAACTCCGACTACACC. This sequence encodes CASSLYTGANSDYT. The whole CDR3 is CASSLYTGANSDYTF.

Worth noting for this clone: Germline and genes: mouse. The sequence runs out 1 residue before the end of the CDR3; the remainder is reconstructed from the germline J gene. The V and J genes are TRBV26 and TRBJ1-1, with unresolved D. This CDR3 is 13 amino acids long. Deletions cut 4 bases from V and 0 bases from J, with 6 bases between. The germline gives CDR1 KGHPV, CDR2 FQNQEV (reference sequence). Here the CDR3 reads CASSQQPNTEVFF. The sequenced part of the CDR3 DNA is TGTGCCAGCAGTCAACAGCCAAACACAGAAGTCTTC.

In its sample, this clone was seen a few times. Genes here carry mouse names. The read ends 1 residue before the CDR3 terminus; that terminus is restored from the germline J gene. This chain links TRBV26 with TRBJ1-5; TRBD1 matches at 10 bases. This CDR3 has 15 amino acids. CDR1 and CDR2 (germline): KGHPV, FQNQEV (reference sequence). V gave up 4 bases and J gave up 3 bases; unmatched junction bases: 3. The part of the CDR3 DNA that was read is TGTGCCAGCAGTCGACAGGGGGCCCTCAACCAGGCTCCGCTT. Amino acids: CASSRQGALNQAPL. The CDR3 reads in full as CASSRQGALNQAPLF.

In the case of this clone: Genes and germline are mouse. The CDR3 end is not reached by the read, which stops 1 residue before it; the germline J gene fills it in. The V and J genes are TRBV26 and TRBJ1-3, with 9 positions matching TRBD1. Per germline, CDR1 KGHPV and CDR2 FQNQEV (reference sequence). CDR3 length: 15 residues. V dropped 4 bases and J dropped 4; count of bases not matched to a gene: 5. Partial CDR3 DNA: TGTGCCAGCAGTCCGACAGGGGGGAGGGGAAATACGCTCTAT. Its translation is CASSPTGGRGNTLY. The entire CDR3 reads CASSPTGGRGNTLYF.

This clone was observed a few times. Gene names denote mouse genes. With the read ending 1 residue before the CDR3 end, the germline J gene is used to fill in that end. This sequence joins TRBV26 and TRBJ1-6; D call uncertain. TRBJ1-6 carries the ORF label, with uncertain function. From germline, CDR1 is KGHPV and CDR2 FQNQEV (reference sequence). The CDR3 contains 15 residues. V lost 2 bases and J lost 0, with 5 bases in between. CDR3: CASSLTDSYNSPLYF. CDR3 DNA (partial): TGTGCCAGCAGTCTGACAGATTCCTATAATTCGCCCCTCTAC.

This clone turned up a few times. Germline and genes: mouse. CDR3 bases read: TGTGCCAGCTCTCTCACACTTAACCAAGACACCCAGTAC. This gives the protein CASSLTLNQDTQY. The CDR3 in its entirety is CASSLTLNQDTQYF. This chain connects TRBV12-2 to TRBJ2-5, with D unresolved. The sequence runs out 1 residue before the end of the CDR3; the remainder is reconstructed from the germline J gene. CDR3 length equals 14 residues. Trimming shortened V by 0 bases and J by 0 bases, and 6 bases separated the two germline ends. Germline V gene data show CDR1 as SGHLS and CDR2 as HYDKME.

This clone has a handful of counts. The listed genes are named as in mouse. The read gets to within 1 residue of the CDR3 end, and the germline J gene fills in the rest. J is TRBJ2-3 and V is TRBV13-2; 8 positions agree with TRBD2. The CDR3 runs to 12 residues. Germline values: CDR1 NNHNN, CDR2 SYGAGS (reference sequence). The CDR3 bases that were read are TGTGGGACTGGGAATAGTGCAGAAACGCTGTAT. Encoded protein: CGTGNSAETLY. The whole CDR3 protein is CGTGNSAETLYF.

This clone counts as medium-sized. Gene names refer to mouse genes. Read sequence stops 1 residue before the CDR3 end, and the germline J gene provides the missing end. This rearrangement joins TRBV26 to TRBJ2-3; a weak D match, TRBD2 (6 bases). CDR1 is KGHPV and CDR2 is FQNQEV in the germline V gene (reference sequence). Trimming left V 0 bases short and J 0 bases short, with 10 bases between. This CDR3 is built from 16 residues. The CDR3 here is CASSLSLGTSAETLYF. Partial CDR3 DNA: TGTGCCAGCAGTCTGTCGTTGGGGACTAGTGCAGAAACGCTGTAT.

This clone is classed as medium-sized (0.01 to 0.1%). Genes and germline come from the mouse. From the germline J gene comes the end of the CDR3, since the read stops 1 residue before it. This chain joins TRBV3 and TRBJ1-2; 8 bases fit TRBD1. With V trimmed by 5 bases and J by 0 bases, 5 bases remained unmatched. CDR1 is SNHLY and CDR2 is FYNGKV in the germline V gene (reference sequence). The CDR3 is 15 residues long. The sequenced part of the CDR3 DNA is TGTGCCAGCAGCCGCGGACAGGGTGCAAACTCCGACTACACC. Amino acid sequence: CASSRGQGANSDYT. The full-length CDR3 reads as CASSRGQGANSDYTF.

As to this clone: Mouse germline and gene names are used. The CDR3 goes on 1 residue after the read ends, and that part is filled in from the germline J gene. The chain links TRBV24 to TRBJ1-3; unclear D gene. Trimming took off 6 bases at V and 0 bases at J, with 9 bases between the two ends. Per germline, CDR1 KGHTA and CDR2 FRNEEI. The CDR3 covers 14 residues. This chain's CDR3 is CASSRMNSGNTLYF. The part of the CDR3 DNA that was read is TGTGCCAGCAGCCGAATGAATTCTGGAAATACGCTCTAT.

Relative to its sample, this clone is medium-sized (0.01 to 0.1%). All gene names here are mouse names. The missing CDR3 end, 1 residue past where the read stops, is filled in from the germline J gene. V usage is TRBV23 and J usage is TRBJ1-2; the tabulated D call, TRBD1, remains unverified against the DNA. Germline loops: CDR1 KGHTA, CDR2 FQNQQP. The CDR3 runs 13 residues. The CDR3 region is CSSSRDRGADYTF. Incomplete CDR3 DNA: TGCTCCAGCAGTCGGGACAGGGGAGCCGACTACACC.

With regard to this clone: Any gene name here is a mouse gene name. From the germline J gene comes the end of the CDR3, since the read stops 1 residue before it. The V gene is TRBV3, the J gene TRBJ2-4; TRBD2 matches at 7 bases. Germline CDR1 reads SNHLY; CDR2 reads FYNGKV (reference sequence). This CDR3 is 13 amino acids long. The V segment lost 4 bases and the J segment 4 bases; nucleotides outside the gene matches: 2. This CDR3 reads CASSSTGKNTLYF. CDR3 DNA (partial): TGTGCCAGCAGCTCGACTGGGAAAAACACCTTGTAC.

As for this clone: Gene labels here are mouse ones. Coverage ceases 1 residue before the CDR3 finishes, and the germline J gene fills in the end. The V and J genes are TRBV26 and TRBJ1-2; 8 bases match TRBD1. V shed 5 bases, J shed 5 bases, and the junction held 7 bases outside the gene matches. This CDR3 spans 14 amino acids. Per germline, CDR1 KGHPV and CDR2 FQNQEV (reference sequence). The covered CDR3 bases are TGTGCCAGCAGTTATACAGGGGGGGGGTCCGACTACACC. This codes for CASSYTGGGSDYT. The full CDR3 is CASSYTGGGSDYTF. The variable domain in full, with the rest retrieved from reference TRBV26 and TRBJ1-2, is NSKVIQTPRYLVKGQGQKAKMRCIPEKGHPVVFWYQQNKNNEFKFLINFQNQEVLQQIDMTEKRFSAECPSNSPCSLEIQSSEAGDSALYLCASSYTGGGSDYTFGSGTRLLVI.

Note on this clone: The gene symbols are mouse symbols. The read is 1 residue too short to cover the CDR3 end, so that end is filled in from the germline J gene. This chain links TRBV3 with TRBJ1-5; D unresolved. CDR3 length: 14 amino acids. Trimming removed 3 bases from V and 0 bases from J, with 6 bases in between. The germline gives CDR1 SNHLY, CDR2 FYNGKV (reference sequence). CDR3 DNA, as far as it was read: TGTGCCAGCAGCTTGACATATAACAACCAGGCTCCGCTT. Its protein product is CASSLTYNNQAPL. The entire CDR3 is CASSLTYNNQAPLF.

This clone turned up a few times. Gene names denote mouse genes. The chain's CDR3 is CASSLMGGSGNTLYF. CDR3 DNA, as far as it was read: TGTGCCAGCAGTCTTATGGGGGGGTCTGGAAATACGCTCTAT. This chain links TRBV26 with TRBJ1-3, with D perhaps matching TRBD1 (5 bases). The DNA ends 1 residue before the CDR3 does, and the rest of the CDR3 is filled in from the germline J gene. Trimming shortened V by 3 bases and J by 1 base, and 10 bases separated the two germline ends. Germline CDR1 KGHPV, CDR2 FQNQEV (reference sequence). The CDR3 extends over 15 amino acids.

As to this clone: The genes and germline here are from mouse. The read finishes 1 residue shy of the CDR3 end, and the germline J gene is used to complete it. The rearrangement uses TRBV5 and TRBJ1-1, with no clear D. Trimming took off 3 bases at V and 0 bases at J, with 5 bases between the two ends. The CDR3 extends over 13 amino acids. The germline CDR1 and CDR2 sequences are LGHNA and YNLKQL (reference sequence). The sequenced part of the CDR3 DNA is TGTGCCAGCAGCCACGGGACAAACACAGAAGTCTTC. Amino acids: CASSHGTNTEVF. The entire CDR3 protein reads CASSHGTNTEVFF.

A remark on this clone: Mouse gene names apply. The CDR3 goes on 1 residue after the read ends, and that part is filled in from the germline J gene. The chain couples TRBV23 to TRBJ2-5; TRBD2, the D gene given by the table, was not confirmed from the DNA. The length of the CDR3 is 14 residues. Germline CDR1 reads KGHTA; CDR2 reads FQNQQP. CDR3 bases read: TGCTCCAGCAGTACGACTTTTAACCAAGACACCCAGTAC. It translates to CSSSTTFNQDTQY. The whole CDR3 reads CSSSTTFNQDTQYF. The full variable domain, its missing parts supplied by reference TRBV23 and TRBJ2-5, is DAAVTQKPRYLIKMKGQEAEMKCIPEKGHTAVFWYQQKQSKELKFLIYFQNQQPLDQIDMVKERFSAVCPSSSLCSLGIRTCEAEDSALYLCSSSTTFNQDTQYFGPGTRLLVL.

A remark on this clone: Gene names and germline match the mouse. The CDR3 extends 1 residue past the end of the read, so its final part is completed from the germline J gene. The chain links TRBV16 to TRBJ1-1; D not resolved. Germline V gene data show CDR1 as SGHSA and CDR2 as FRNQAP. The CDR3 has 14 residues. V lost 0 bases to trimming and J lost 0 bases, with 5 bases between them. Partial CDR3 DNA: TGTGCAAGCAGCTTAGATCCCCCAAACACAGAAGTCTTC. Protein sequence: CASSLDPPNTEVF. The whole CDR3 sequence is CASSLDPPNTEVFF.

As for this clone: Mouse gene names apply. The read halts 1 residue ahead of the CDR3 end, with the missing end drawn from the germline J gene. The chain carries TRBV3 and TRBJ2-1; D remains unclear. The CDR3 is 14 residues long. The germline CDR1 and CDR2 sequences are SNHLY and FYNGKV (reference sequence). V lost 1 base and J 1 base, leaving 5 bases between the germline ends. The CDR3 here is CASSLGVNYAEQFF. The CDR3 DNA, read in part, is TGTGCCAGCAGCTTAGGGGTGAACTATGCTGAGCAGTTC.

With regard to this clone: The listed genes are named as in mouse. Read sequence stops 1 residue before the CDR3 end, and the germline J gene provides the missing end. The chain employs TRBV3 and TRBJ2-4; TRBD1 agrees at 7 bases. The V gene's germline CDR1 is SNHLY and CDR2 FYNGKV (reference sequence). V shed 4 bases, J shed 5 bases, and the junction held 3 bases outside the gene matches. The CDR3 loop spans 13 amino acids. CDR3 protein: CASSSSGGNTLYF. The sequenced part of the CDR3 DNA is TGTGCCAGCAGCTCCTCAGGGGGAAACACCTTGTAC.

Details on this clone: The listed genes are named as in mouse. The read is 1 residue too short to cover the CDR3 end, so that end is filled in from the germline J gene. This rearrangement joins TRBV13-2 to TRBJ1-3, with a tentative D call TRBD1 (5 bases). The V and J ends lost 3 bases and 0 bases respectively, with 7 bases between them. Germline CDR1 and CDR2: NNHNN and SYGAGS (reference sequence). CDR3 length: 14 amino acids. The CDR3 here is CASGGQNSGNTLYF. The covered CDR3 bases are TGTGCCAGCGGTGGACAGAATTCTGGAAATACGCTCTAT.

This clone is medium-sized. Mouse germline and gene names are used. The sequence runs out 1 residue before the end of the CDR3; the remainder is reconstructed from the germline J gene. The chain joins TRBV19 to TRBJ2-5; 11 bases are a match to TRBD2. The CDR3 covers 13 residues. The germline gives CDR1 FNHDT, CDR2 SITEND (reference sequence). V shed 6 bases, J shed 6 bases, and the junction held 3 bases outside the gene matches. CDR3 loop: CASNWGGLDTQYF. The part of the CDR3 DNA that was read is TGTGCCAGCAACTGGGGGGGCCTTGACACCCAGTAC.